The 3 T cell receptor beta chains reported below all come from one sample, sequenced in a study of blood T cell repertoires in COVID-19 (dated by TCRdb to about 2020). Library creation used the immunoSEQ multiplex PCR assay. Held by TCRdb, this immuneACCESS table contains in-frame sequences only and omits some clones. Under half of the omission traces to an unresolved V gene where checked; the cause of the rest is unknown. This sample is represented by more than 110,000 clones; roughly 80% of them were singletons. 5% to 7% of the sample lies in the top ten. The material sequenced was PBMCs or T cells enriched from blood (not recorded which). Receptors originate from a middle-aged man with acute COVID-19.

This chain connects TRBV12-3 or TRBV12-4 to TRBJ1-4, with D unclear. The germline V and J ends were trimmed by 5 bases and 7 bases, with 8 bases remaining between them. The CDR3 consists of 12 residues. The CDR3 loop is CASSLGSEKLFF. DNA for the CDR3: TGTGCCAGCAGTCTCGGGTCTGAAAAACTGTTTTTT.

This chain links TRBV2 with TRBJ1-2; D gene uncertain. The CDR3 is made up of 15 amino acids. V lost 3 bases and J 5 bases, leaving 16 bases between the germline ends. Germline V lookup: CDR1 SNHLY, CDR2 FYNNEI. The CDR3 loop reads CASSDPVANGYGYTF. CDR3 coding DNA: TGTGCCAGCAGTGATCCAGTAGCGAATGGGTATGGCTACACCTTC.

This clone was observed a handful of times. The chain combines TRBV3-1 (or the pseudogene TRBV3-2) with TRBJ2-6, with D hard to call. The V end was cut by 2 bases, the J end by 9 bases, with 8 bases between. The CDR3 consists of 13 residues. The germline CDR1 and CDR2 sequences are LGHDT and YNNKEL (reference sequence). Written as DNA, the CDR3 is TGTGCCAGCAGCCAACTCCCCGGCAACGTCCTGACTTTC. Its translation is CASSQLPGNVLTF.